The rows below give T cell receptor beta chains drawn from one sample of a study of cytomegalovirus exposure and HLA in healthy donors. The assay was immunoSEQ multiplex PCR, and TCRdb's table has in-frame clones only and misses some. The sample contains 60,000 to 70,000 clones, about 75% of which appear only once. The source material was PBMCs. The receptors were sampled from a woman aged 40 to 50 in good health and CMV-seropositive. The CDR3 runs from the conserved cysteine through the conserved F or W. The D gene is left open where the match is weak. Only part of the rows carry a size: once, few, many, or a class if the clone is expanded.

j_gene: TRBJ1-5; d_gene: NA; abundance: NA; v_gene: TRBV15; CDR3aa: CATSRRTESNQPQHF; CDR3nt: TGTGCCACCAGCAGAAGGACAGAAAGCAATCAGCCCCAGCATTTT
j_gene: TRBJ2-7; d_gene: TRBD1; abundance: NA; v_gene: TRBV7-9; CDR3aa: CSSSLNRGYEQYF; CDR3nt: TGTTCCAGCAGCTTAAACAGGGGCTACGAGCAGTACTTC
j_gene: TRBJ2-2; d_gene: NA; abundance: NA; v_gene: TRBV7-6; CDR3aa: CASSSGFTGELFF; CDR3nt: TGTGCCAGCAGCTCAGGGTTCACCGGGGAGCTGTTTTTT
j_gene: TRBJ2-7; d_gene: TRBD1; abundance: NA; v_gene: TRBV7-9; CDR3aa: CASSRRQGSYEQYF; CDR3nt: TGTGCCAGCAGCAGGAGACAGGGGTCCTACGAGCAGTACTTC
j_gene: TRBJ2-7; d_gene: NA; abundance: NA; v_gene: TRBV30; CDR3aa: CAWSRQAGSEQYF; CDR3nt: TGTGCCTGGAGCAGGCAGGCTGGATCTGAGCAGTACTTC
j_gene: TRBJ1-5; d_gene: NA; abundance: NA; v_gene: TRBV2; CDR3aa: CASSGRGNSNQPQHF; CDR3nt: TGTGCCAGCAGTGGAAGGGGGAATAGCAATCAGCCCCAGCATTTT
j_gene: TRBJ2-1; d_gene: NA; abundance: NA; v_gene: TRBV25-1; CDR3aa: CASSGLGGLYNEQFF; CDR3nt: TGTGCCAGCAGTGGTCTGGGGGGACTCTACAATGAGCAGTTCTTC
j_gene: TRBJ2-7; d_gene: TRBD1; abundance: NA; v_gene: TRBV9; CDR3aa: CASSLTGTVGEQYF; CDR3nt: TGTGCCAGCAGCCTAACCGGGACAGTAGGCGAGCAGTACTTC
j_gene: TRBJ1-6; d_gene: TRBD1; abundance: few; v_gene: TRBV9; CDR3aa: CASSVGQGDSPLHF; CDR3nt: TGTGCCAGCAGCGTGGGACAGGGAGATTCACCCCTCCACTTT
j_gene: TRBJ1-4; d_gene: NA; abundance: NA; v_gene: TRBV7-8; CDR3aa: CASSSPGADEKLFF; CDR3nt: TGTGCCAGCAGCTCCCCAGGGGCAGATGAAAAACTGTTTTTT
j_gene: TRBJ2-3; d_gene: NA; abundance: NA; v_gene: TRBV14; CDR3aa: CASSQATVSTDTQYF; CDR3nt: TGTGCCAGCAGCCAAGCGACAGTTAGCACAGATACGCAGTATTTT
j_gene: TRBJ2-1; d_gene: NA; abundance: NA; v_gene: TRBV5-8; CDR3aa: CAIGYQGNYNEQFF; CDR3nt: TGTGCCATTGGGTACCAGGGGAACTACAATGAGCAGTTCTTC
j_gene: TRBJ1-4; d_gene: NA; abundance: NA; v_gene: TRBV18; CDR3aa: CASSARGGGDEKLFF; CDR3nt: TGTGCCAGCTCAGCTAGGGGCGGCGGGGATGAAAAACTGTTTTTT
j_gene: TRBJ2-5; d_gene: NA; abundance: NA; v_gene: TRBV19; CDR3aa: CASSIGGGTYQETQYF; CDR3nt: TGTGCCAGTAGTATTGGAGGGGGCACCTACCAAGAGACCCAGTACTTC
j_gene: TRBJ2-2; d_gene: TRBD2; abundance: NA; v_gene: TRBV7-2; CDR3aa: CASSPLAGANTGELFF; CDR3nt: TGTGCCAGCAGTCCCCTAGCGGGGGCGAACACCGGGGAGCTGTTTTTT